Listed here is a single T cell receptor beta chain. Its specificity is unknown. The data were obtained in a study of cytomegalovirus exposure and HLA in healthy donors. The study's findings and limits: A reported reduction in N-insertions relative to the 666-donor mean was seen in an Asian-associated ancestry cluster in a later analysis. Association of 15,000 to 20,000 TCR beta sequences with HLA alleles was found at 0.05 false discovery rate in a later analysis. The only immune exposure information that was available was CMV serostatus. Later, an analysis showed that TCR beta chains associated with HLA were more clonally expanded than others that were equally common.

Germline V gene sequence: CDR1 DFQATT, CDR2 SNEGSKA (reference sequence). This CDR3 region has 11 residues. Trimming removed 4 bases at V and 1 base at J, with 4 bases between. PCR primers comprised 60 Vbeta and 13 Jbeta primers. Repertoires were generated with immunoSEQ multiplex PCR, while TCRdb's copy carries only in-frame clones and drops some. The sample lists about 82,000 clones; around 85% were seen once. The chain uses TRBV20-1 and TRBJ1-2; D call uncertain. Sequencing was done on a sample of PBMCs. The sequence was collected from a human donor in good health. CDR3 coding DNA: TGCAGTGCTACCCTTAACTATGGCTACACCTTC. Translating it yields CSATLNYGYTF.